The 25 T cell receptor beta chains below were found in one sample sequenced in a study of monozygotic twins with inflammatory bowel disease. TCRdb processed the 5' RACE reads again and assigns one entry to each CDR3 protein, with no DNA. The specimen's table records hundreds of thousands of distinct CDR3 sequences. Sequencing input: blood. All receptors come from a human donor with ulcerative colitis or Crohn's disease, or a healthy co-twin of an affected twin (not recorded which).

The V call is TRBV12-3 or TRBV12-4, the J call TRBJ2-3; TCRdb lists TRBD2, though no DNA is available to test this call. This CDR3 comprises 14 residues. This chain's CDR3 is CASSREGSTDTQYF.

The chain combines TRBV28 with TRBJ2-1; the TCRdb D gene call, TRBD2, has no DNA to confirm it. The CDR3 runs to 16 residues. CDR1 and CDR2 from the germline V gene are MDHEN and SYDVKM. The CDR3: CASSTSGGSSYNEQFF.

The J gene is TRBJ1-5, the V gene TRBV5-6. The CDR3 covers 13 residues. The germline gives CDR1 SGHDT, CDR2 YYEEEE. The CDR3 sequence: CASRGVMVQPQHF.

The chain uses TRBV5-1 and TRBJ1-6; as DNA is missing, the TRBD1 call by TCRdb cannot be tested. Germline CDR1 and CDR2: SGHRS and YFSETQ. There are 16 residues in the CDR3. The CDR3 here is CASSPTGDSGNSPLHF.

The V and J genes are TRBV29-1 and TRBJ2-2. CDR1 and CDR2 (germline): SQVTM, ANQGSEA. The CDR3 covers 13 residues. This chain's CDR3 is CSVDWANTGELFF.

The chain couples TRBV20-1 to TRBJ2-7. The CDR3 covers 14 residues. The germline V gene has CDR1 DFQATT and CDR2 SNEGSKA (reference sequence). CDR3 sequence: CSAGSEGNSYEQYF.

The rearrangement joins TRBV20-1 to TRBJ2-5. There are 12 residues in the CDR3. Looked up from germline, CDR1 is DFQATT and CDR2 is SNEGSKA (reference sequence). The CDR3 sequence is CSADGSQETQYF.

The J gene is TRBJ2-2, the V gene TRBV7-3; TCRdb reports TRBD1, a call that lacks DNA to check it against. The germline gives CDR1 SGHTA, CDR2 FQGTGA. The CDR3 length is 13 residues. The CDR3 loop reads CASSPRVGGELFF.

The chain carries TRBV30 and TRBJ2-3; with no DNA, the TCRdb D assignment of TRBD1 cannot be verified. Germline lookup yields CDR1 GTSNPN and CDR2 SVGIG (reference sequence). CDR3 length: 13 amino acids. The CDR3 is CAWNTGSTDTQYF.

V usage is TRBV2 and J usage is TRBJ2-7; TCRdb's D call of TRBD2 is untestable without DNA. This CDR3 has 15 amino acids. The germline V gene encodes CDR1 SNHLY and CDR2 FYNNEI. The CDR3 sequence is CASSSAGGPSYEQYF.

The chain employs TRBV5-6 and TRBJ2-7. This CDR3 has 14 residues. Germline V gene sequence: CDR1 SGHDT, CDR2 YYEEEE. CDR3 loop: CASSLPTPTYEQYF. Full variable domain (remainder filled in from reference TRBV5-6 and TRBJ2-7): DAGVTQSPTHLIKTRGQQVTLRCSPKSGHDTVSWYQQALGQGPQFIFQYYEEEERQRGNFPDRFSGHQFPNYSSELNVNALLLGDSALYLCASSLPTPTYEQYFGPGTRLTVT.

V gene TRBV5-1 combines with J gene TRBJ1-2; TCRdb's D gene call, TRBD1, goes unchecked for lack of DNA. CDR3 size: 15 residues. Germline lookup yields CDR1 SGHRS and CDR2 YFSETQ. The CDR3 protein is CASRITGDRVYGYTF. The whole variable domain, remainder taken from reference TRBV5-1 and TRBJ1-2, is KAGVTQTPRYLIKTRGQQVTLSCSPISGHRSVSWYQQTPGQGLQFLFEYFSETQRNKGNFPGRFSGRQFSNSRSEMNVSTLELGDSALYLCASRITGDRVYGYTFGSGTRLTVV.

The chain links TRBV6-5 to TRBJ1-5. CDR3 length: 16 amino acids. From germline, CDR1 is MNHEY and CDR2 SVGAGI. The CDR3: CASSYSGSYSNQPQHF.

The CDR3: CASSTLAGGHPNEQFF. This sequence joins TRBV28 and TRBJ2-1; lacking DNA, the TRBD2 call made by TCRdb goes unchecked. Germline V lookup: CDR1 MDHEN, CDR2 SYDVKM. The CDR3 sequence is 16 residues long.

The J gene is TRBJ2-2, the V gene TRBV5-1; the TRBD1 assignment by TCRdb is unverifiable without DNA. From germline, CDR1 is SGHRS and CDR2 YFSETQ. The CDR3 covers 15 residues. The CDR3 protein is CASSARQGRTGELFF.

V is TRBV14 and J is TRBJ1-2. Germline CDR1 is SGHDN and CDR2 is FVKESK. There are 15 residues in the CDR3. CDR3 protein: CASSQDRLPGYGYTF.

The chain carries TRBV7-2 and TRBJ2-1. Per germline, CDR1 SGHTA and CDR2 FQGNSA. There are 16 residues in the CDR3. CDR3: CASSLRTSRPSNEQFF.

This rearrangement joins TRBV12-3 or TRBV12-4 to TRBJ2-2; lacking DNA, the TRBD2 call made by TCRdb goes unchecked. The CDR3 runs 16 residues. The CDR3 protein is CASRAGATWYTGELFF.

The chain has TRBV24-1 and TRBJ2-1; the TRBD1 assignment by TCRdb is unverifiable without DNA. Germline V gives CDR1 KGHDR, CDR2 SFDVKD. The CDR3 loop spans 15 amino acids. The CDR3 loop is CATSDPGSSYNEQFF.

The gene calls are TRBV11-2 and TRBJ1-2. CDR3 length: 19 residues. The germline CDR1 and CDR2 sequences are SGHAT and FQNNGV. The chain's CDR3 is CASSRSHLGKREINYGYTF.

The V call is TRBV5-4, the J call TRBJ2-1; TCRdb reports TRBD2, a call that lacks DNA to check it against. Germline CDR1 SGHNT, CDR2 YYREEE (reference sequence). The CDR3 consists of 14 residues. The chain's CDR3 is CASSRYGSYNEQFF.

This chain uses TRBV7-9 with TRBJ2-5; TCRdb's D call, TRBD2, is unchecked because there is no DNA. CDR1 and CDR2 from the germline V gene are SEHNR and FQNEAQ (reference sequence). The CDR3 totals 16 residues. This chain's CDR3 is CASSLGSAEVRETQYF.

This CDR3 is CASSMGHTYEQYF. The gene calls are TRBV19 and TRBJ2-7. The CDR3 totals 13 residues. Germline loops: CDR1 LNHDA, CDR2 SQIVND (reference sequence). Filled out from reference TRBV19 and TRBJ2-7, the complete variable domain reads DGGITQSPKYLFRKEGQNVTLSCEQNLNHDAMYWYRQDPGQGLRLIYYSQIVNDFQKGDIAEGYSVSREKKESFPLTVTSAQKNPTAFYLCASSMGHTYEQYFGPGTRLTVT.

CDR3 amino acids: CASSRTGFTGELFF. The gene calls are TRBV6-6 and TRBJ2-2; TCRdb lists TRBD1, though no DNA is available to test this call. Looked up from germline, CDR1 is MNHNY and CDR2 is SVGAGI (reference sequence). This CDR3 has 14 residues.

This rearrangement joins TRBV11-2 to TRBJ2-7. This CDR3 comprises 13 residues. Germline-derived CDR1 and CDR2 are SGHAT and FQNNGV. The CDR3 sequence is CASSLEGFDEQYF.